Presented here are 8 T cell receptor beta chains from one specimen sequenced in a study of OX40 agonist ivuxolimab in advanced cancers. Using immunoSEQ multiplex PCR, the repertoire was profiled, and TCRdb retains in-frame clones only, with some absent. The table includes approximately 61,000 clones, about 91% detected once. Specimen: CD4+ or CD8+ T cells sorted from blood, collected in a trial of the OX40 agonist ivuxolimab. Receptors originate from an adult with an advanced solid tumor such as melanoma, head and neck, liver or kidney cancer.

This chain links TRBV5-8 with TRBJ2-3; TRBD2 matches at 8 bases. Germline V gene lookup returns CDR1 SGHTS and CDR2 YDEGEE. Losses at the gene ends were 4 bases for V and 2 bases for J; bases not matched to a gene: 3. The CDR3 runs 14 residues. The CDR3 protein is CASSPGGDTDTQYF. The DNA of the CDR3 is TGTGCCAGCAGCCCGGGAGGGGACACAGATACGCAGTATTTT. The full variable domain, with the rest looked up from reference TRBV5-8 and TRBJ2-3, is EAGVTQSPTHLIKTRGQQATLRCSPISGHTSVYWYQQALGLGLQFLLWYDEGEERNRGNFPPRFSGRQFPNYSSELNVNALELEDSALYLCASSPGGDTDTQYFGPGTRLTVL.

The CDR3 loop reads CASSEQVDGYTF. The CDR3 DNA reads as TGTGCCAGCAGTGAACAAGTCGATGGCTACACCTTC. The chain recombines TRBV2 with TRBJ1-2; D remains ambiguous. Trimming left V 2 bases short and J 6 bases short, with 7 bases between. Per the germline V gene, CDR1 is SNHLY and CDR2 is FYNNEI. This CDR3 region has 12 residues.

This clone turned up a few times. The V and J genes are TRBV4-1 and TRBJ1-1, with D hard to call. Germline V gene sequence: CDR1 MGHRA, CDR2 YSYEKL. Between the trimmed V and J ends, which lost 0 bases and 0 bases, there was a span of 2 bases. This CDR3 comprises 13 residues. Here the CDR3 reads CASSQDLNTEAFF. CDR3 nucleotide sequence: TGCGCCAGCAGCCAAGACTTGAACACTGAAGCTTTCTTT.

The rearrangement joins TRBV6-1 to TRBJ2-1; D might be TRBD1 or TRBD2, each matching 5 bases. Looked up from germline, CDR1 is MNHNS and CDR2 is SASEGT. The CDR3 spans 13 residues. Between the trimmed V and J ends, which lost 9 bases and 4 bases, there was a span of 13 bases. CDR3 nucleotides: TGTGCCAGTTCCGGGACGGCATACAATGAGCAGTTCTTC. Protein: CASSGTAYNEQFF.

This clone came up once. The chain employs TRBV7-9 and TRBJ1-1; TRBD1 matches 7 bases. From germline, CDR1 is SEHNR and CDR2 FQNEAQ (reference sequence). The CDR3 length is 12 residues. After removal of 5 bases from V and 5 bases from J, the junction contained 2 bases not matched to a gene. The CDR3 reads CASSTGATEAFF. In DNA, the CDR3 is TGTGCCAGCAGCACAGGGGCGACTGAAGCTTTCTTT. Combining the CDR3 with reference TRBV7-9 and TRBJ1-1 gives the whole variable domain DTGVSQNPRHKITKRGQNVTFRCDPISEHNRLYWYRQTLGQGPEFLTYFQNEAQLEKSRLLSDRFSAERPKGSFSTLEIQRTEQGDSAMYLCASSTGATEAFFGQGTRLTVV.

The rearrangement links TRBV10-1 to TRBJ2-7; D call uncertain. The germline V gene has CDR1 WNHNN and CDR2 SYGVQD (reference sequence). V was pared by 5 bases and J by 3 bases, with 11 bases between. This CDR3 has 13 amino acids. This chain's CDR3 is CASSNRDHYEQYF. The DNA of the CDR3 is TGCGCCAGCAGTAATCGAGACCACTACGAGCAGTACTTC.

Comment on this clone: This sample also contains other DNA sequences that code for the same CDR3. The CDR3 reads CASSQVRGYEQYF. The CDR3 DNA follows: TGCGCCAGCAGCCAAGTACGGGGATACGAGCAGTACTTC. The chain recombines TRBV4-1 with TRBJ2-7, with a tentative D call TRBD2 (5 bases). CDR1 MGHRA and CDR2 YSYEKL come from the germline V gene. CDR3 length: 13 residues. Trimming took 1 base from V and 4 from J, leaving 8 bases between them.

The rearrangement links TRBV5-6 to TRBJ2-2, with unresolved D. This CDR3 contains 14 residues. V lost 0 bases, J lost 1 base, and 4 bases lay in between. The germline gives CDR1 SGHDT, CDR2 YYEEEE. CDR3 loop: CASSLGQNTGELFF. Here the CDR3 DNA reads TGTGCCAGCAGCTTGGGACAGAACACCGGGGAGCTGTTTTTT.